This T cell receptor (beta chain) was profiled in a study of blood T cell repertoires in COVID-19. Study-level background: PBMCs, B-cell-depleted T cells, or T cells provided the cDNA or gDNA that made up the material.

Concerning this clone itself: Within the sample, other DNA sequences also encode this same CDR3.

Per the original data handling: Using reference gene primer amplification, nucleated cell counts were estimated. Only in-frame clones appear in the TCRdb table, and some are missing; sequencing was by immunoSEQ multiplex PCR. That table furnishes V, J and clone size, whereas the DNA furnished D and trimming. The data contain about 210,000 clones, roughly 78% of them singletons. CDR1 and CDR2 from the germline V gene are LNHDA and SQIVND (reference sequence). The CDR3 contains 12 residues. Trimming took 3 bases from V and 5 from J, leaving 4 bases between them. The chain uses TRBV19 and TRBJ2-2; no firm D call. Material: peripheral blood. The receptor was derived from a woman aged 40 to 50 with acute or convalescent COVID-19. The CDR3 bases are TGTGCCAGTAGTATCTCGACCGGGGAGCTGTTTTTT. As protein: CASSISTGELFF.